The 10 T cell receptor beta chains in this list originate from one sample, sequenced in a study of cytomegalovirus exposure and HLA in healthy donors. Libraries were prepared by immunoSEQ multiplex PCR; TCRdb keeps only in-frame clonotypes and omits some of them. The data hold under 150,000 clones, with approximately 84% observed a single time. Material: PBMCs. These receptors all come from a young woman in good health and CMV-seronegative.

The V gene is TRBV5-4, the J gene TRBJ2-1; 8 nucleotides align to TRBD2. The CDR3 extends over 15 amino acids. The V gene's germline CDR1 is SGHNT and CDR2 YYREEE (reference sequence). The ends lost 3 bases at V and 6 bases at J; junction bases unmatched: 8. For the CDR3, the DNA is TGTGCCAGCAGCTCCGGAGTTACTAGCGGCAATGAGCAGTTCTTC. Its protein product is CASSSGVTSGNEQFF.

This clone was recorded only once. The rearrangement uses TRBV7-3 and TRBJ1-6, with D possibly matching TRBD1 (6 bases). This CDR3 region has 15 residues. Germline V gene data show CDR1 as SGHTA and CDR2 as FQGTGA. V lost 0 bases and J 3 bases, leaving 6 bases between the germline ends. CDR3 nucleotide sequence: TGTGCCAGCAGCTTAACAGGGGGCTATAATTCACCCCTCCACTTT. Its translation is CASSLTGGYNSPLHF. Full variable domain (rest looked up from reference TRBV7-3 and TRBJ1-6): GAGVSQTPSNKVTEKGKYVELRCDPISGHTALYWYRQSLGQGPEFLIYFQGTGAADDSGLPNDRFFAVRPEGSVSTLKIQRTERGDSAVYLCASSLTGGYNSPLHFGNGTRLTVT.

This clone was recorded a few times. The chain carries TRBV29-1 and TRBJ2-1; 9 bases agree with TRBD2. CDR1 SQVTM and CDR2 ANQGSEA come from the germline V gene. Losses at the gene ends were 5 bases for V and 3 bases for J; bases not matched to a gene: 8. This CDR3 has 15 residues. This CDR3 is CSVPLNSGSYNEQFF. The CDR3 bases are TGCAGCGTTCCTCTCAATAGCGGGAGCTACAATGAGCAGTTCTTC.

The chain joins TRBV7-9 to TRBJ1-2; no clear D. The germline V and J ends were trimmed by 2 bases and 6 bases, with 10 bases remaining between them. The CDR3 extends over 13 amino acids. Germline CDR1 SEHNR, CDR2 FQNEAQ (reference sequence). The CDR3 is CASSLSSIDGYTF. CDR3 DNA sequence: TGTGCCAGCAGCTTATCTTCCATAGATGGCTACACCTTC.

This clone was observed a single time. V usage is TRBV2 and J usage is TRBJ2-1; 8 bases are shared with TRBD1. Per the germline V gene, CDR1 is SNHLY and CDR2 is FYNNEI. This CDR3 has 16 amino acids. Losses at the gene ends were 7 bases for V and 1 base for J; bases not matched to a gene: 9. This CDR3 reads CASNMQGAGSYNEQFF. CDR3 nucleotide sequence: TGTGCCAGCAATATGCAGGGGGCAGGGTCCTACAATGAGCAGTTCTTC.

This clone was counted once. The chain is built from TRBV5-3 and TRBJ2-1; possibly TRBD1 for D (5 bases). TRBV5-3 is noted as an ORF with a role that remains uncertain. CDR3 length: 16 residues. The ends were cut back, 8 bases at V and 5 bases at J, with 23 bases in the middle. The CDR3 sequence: CASPVLGALVNNEQFF. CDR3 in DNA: TGTGCCAGCCCAGTCTTAGGGGCCCTGGTGAACAATGAGCAGTTCTTC.

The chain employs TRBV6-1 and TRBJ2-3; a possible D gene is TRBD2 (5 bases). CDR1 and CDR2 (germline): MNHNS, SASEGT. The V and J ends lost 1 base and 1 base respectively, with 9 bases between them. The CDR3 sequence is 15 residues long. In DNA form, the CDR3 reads TGTGCCAGCAGTGAAGGGCTAGCTCGCACAGATACGCAGTATTTT. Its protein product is CASSEGLARTDTQYF.

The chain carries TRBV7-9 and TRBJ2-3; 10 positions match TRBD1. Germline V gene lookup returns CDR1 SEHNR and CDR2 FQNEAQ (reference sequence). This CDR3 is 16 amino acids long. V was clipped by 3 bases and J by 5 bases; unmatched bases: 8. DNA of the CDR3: TGTGCCAGCAGCTTTATAGGGACAGGGGTTAGAGATACGCAGTATTTT. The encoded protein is CASSFIGTGVRDTQYF.

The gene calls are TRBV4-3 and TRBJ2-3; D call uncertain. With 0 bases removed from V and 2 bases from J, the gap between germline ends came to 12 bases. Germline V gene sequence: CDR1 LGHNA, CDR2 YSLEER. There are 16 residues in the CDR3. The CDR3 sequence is CASSQESATNTDTQYF. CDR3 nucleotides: TGCGCCAGCAGCCAAGAGTCCGCAACTAACACAGATACGCAGTATTTT.

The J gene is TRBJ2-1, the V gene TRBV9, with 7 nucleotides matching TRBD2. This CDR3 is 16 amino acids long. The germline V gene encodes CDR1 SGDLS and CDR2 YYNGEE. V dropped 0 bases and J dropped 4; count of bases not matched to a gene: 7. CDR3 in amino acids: CASSVETGGPYNEQFF. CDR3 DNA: TGTGCCAGCAGCGTAGAAACGGGGGGTCCTTACAATGAGCAGTTCTTC.